This entry describes one T cell receptor (beta chain). As yet, its antigen is unknown. The data derive from a study of OX40 agonist ivuxolimab in advanced cancers. Across the whole study: Males comprised 82.7% of the group, whose mean age was approximately 62 years (range 23 to 79). Notes on the study in general: Averaging showed that CD8+ T cells had more expanded clones than CD4+ did.

A history of autoimmune disease or systemic immunosuppression excluded patients. Trimming cost V 4 bases and J 9 bases, with 9 bases left between them. CDR1 is SEHNR and CDR2 is FQNEAQ in the germline V gene (reference sequence). The CDR3 is 11 amino acids. Profiled with immunoSEQ multiplex PCR; TCRdb holds only in-frame clones, not every one. This sample has more than 85,000 clones, with approximately 89% found just once. This sequence joins TRBV7-9 and TRBJ2-5, with D possibly being TRBD1 or TRBD2 (5 bases each). The clonotype was recovered from an adult with an advanced solid tumor such as melanoma, head and neck, liver or kidney cancer. The specimen comprised CD4+ or CD8+ T cells sorted from blood, sampled in a trial of the OX40 agonist ivuxolimab. The CDR3 region is CASSSMGAQYF. The CDR3 DNA is TGTGCCAGCAGCTCTATGGGGGCCCAGTACTTC.